Shown below are 10 T cell receptor beta chains from a single sample sequenced in a study of T cell changes during pregnancy in multiple sclerosis. Only in-frame clones appear in the TCRdb table, and some are missing; sequencing was by immunoSEQ multiplex PCR. The sample lists 65,000 to 90,000 clones, roughly 92% occurring once. The sample in question was peripheral blood, obtained in the second trimester of pregnancy. The receptors here all came from a female donor with multiple sclerosis, enrolled in a pregnancy study.

This chain connects TRBV7-2 to TRBJ1-1, with D hard to call. There are 14 residues in the CDR3. Germline assignment: CDR1 SGHTA and CDR2 FQGNSA. Trimming pared 5 bases from V and 0 bases from J, leaving 10 bases between. In DNA, the CDR3 is TGTGCCAGCAGCCCTACAGTGATGAACACTGAAGCTTTCTTT. Amino acids: CASSPTVMNTEAFF.

J is TRBJ2-5 and V is TRBV29-1; D unclear. The CDR3 is 11 residues long. The ends were cut back, 7 bases at V and 1 base at J, with 7 bases in the middle. From germline, CDR1 is SQVTM and CDR2 ANQGSEA. In DNA, the CDR3 is TGCAGCGGCGGCAGCCAAGAGACCCAGTACTTC. Translating it yields CSGGSQETQYF.

The gene calls are TRBV15 and TRBJ1-3, with unresolved D. The ends were cut back, 0 bases at V and 1 base at J, with 4 bases in the middle. The CDR3 is made up of 14 amino acids. Per germline, CDR1 LNHNV and CDR2 YYDKDF (reference sequence). Here the CDR3 reads CATSRDNSGNTIYF. CDR3 nucleotide sequence: TGTGCCACCAGCAGAGATAATTCTGGAAACACCATATATTTT.

The chain is built from TRBV18 and TRBJ1-2; 7 nucleotides align to TRBD1. The germline CDR1 and CDR2 sequences are KGHSH and LQKENI. The CDR3 totals 16 residues. V dropped 3 bases and J dropped 4; count of bases not matched to a gene: 11. CDR3 coding DNA: TGTGCCAGCTCACCCGGGACAGCCGATAACCTCTATGGCTACACCTTC. Translating it yields CASSPGTADNLYGYTF.

This chain uses TRBV5-1 with TRBJ2-7, with a weak D call TRBD2 (6 bases). V lost 5 bases and J 6 bases, leaving 15 bases between the germline ends. Germline CDR1 and CDR2: SGHRS and YFSETQ. This CDR3 comprises 13 residues. The CDR3 sequence: CASSPSGEREQYF. CDR3 DNA: TGCGCCAGCAGTCCGTCGGGGGAACGCGAGCAGTACTTC.

This sequence joins TRBV5-1 and TRBJ2-1, with 11 nucleotides matching TRBD2. This CDR3 is built from 17 residues. V shed 1 base and J 6 bases; nucleotides not matched to a gene: 9. CDR1 and CDR2 (germline): SGHRS, YFSETQ. The CDR3 loop is CASSLIAGGVLGNEQFF. CDR3 nucleotide sequence: TGCGCCAGCAGCTTGATAGCGGGGGGGGTTTTGGGCAATGAGCAGTTCTTC.

The rearrangement uses TRBV7-9 and TRBJ2-5; 7 nucleotides match TRBD1. CDR1 and CDR2 (germline): SEHNR, FQNEAQ (reference sequence). The junction had 4 bases not matched to a gene; V was cut back by 5 bases and J by 1 base. This CDR3 spans 14 amino acids. CDR3 in amino acids: CASSPDRVQETQYF. CDR3 coding DNA: TGTGCCAGCAGCCCTGACAGGGTCCAAGAGACCCAGTACTTC. The full variable domain, completed using reference TRBV7-9 and TRBJ2-5, is DTGVSQNPRHKITKRGQNVTFRCDPISEHNRLYWYRQTLGQGPEFLTYFQNEAQLEKSRLLSDRFSAERPKGSFSTLEIQRTEQGDSAMYLCASSPDRVQETQYFGPGTRLLVL.

The V and J genes are TRBV6-5 and TRBJ2-2; D possibly corresponds to TRBD2 (6 bases). Germline CDR1 reads MNHEY; CDR2 reads SVGAGI. The CDR3 has 15 amino acids. Trimming took 10 bases from V and 1 from J, leaving 16 bases between them. CDR3 nucleotide sequence: TGTGCCACCAAGCGGTGGGGGGAGAACACCGGGGAGCTGTTTTTT. The encoded protein is CATKRWGENTGELFF.

This rearrangement joins TRBV7-3 to TRBJ2-1; D is possibly TRBD1 (5 bases). This CDR3 is 15 amino acids long. V lost 1 base, J lost 4 bases, and 11 bases lay in between. Looked up from germline, CDR1 is SGHTA and CDR2 is FQGTGA. For the CDR3, the DNA is TGTGCCAGCAGCTTAAGGCAGGACACATACAATGAGCAGTTCTTC. Protein: CASSLRQDTYNEQFF. Looking up the rest from reference TRBV7-3 and TRBJ2-1 gives the full variable domain: GAGVSQTPSNKVTEKGKYVELRCDPISGHTALYWYRQSLGQGPEFLIYFQGTGAADDSGLPNDRFFAVRPEGSVSTLKIQRTERGDSAVYLCASSLRQDTYNEQFFGPGTRLTVL.

The chain joins TRBV5-4 to TRBJ2-7; 7 positions match TRBD1. Germline CDR1 reads SGHNT; CDR2 reads YYREEE (reference sequence). The trim removed 4 bases at V and 2 bases at J, leaving 9 bases unmatched. The CDR3 runs 15 residues. Here the CDR3 reads CASSDPGQKTYEQYF. DNA for the CDR3: TGTGCCAGCAGCGATCCGGGACAGAAAACCTACGAGCAGTACTTC.